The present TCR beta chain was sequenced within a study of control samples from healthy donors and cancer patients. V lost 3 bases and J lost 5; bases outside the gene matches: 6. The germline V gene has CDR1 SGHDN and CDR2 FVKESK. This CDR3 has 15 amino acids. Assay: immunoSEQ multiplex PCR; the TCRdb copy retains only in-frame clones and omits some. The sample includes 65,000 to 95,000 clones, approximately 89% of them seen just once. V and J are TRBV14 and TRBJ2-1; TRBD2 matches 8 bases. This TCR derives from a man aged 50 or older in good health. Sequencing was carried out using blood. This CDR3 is CASSQLAGGHNEQFF. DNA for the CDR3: TGTGCCAGCAGCCAGCTCGCGGGGGGACACAATGAGCAGTTCTTC. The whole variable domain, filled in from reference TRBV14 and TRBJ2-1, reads EAGVTQFPSHSVIEKGQTVTLRCDPISGHDNLYWYRRVMGKEIKFLLHFVKESKQDESGMPNNRFLAERTGGTYSTLKVQPAELEDSGVYFCASSQLAGGHNEQFFGPGTRLTVL.